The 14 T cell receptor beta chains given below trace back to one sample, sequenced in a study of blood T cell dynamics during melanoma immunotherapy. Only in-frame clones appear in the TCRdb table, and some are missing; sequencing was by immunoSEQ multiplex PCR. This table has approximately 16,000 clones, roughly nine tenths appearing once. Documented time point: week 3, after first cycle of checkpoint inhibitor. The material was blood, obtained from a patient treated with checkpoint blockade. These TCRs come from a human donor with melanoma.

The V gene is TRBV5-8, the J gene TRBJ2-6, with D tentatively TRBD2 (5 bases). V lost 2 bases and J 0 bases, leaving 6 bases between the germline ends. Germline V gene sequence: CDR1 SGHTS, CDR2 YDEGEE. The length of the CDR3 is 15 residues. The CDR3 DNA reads TGTGCCAGCAGCTTTGAGGGCTCTGGGGCCAACGTCCTGACTTTC. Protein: CASSFEGSGANVLTF.

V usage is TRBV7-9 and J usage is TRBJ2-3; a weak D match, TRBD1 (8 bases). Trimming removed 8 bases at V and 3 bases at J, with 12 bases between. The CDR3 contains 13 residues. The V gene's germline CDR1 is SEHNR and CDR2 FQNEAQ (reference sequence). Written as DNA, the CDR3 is TGTGCCAGCGGACAGGGAGGGACAGATACGCAGTATTTT. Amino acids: CASGQGGTDTQYF. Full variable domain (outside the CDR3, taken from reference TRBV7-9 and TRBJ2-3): DTGVSQNPRHKITKRGQNVTFRCDPISEHNRLYWYRQTLGQGPEFLTYFQNEAQLEKSRLLSDRFSAERPKGSFSTLEIQRTEQGDSAMYLCASGQGGTDTQYFGPGTRLTVL.

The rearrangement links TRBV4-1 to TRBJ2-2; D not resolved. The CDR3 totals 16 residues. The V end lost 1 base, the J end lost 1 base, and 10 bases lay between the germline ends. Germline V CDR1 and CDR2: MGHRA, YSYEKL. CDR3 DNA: TGCGCCAGCAGCCAAGGGGCTCGGGTGAACACCGGGGAGCTGTTTTTT. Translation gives CASSQGARVNTGELFF.

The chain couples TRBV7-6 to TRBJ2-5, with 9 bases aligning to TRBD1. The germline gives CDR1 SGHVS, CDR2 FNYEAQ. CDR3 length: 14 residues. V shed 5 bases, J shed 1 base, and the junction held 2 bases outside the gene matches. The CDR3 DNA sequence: TGTGCCAGCAGCAAGGACAGGGGCCAAGAGACCCAGTACTTC. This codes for CASSKDRGQETQYF.

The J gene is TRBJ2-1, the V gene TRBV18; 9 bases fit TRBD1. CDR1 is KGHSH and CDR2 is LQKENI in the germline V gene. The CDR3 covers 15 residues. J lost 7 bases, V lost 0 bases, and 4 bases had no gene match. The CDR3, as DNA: TGTGCCAGCTCACCACCGTCGGGACAGGGAAATGAGCAGTTCTTC. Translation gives CASSPPSGQGNEQFF.

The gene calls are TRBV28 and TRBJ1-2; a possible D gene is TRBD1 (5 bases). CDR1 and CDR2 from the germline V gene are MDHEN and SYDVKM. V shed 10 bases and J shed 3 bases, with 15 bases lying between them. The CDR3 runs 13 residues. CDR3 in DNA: TGTGCCATTTTTTCGGGGGAAGACTATGGCTACACCTTC. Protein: CAIFSGEDYGYTF.

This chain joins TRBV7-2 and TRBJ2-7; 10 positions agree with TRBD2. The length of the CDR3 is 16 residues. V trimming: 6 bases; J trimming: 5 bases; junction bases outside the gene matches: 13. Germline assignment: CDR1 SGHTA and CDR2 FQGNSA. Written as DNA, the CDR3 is TGTGCCAGCAGTTTCTTCTCGAGCGGGAGGGCCGACGAGCAGTACTTC. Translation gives CASSFFSSGRADEQYF.

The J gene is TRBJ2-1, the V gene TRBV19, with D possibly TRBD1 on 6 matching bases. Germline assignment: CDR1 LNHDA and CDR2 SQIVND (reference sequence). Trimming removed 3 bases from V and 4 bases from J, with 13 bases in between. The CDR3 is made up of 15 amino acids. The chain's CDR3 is CASSMGASPYNEQFF. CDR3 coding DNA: TGTGCCAGTAGTATGGGGGCTAGCCCGTACAATGAGCAGTTCTTC.

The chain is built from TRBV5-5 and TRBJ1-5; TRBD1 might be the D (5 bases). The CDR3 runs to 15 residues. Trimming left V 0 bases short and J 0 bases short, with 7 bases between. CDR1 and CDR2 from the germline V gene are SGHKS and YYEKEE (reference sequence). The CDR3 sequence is CASSLAGISNQPQHF. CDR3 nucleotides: TGTGCCAGCAGCTTGGCAGGGATTAGCAATCAGCCCCAGCATTTT.

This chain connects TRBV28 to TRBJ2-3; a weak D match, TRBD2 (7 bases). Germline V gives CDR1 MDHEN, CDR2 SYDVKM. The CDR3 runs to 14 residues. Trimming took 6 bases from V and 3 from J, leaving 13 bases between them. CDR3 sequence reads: CASRPRGGTDTQYF. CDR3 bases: TGTGCCAGCAGGCCTAGGGGGGGGACAGATACGCAGTATTTT.

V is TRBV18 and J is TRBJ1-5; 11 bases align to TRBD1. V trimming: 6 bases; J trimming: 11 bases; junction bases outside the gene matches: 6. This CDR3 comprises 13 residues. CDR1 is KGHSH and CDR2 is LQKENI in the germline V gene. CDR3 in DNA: TGTGCCAGCTCCCTGGGACAGGGGGAGACCCAGCATTTT. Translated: CASSLGQGETQHF.

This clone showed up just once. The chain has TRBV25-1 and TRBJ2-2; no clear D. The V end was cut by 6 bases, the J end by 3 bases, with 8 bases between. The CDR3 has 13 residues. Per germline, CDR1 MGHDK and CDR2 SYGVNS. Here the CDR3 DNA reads TGTGCCAGCAGACACTTGGACACCGGGGAGCTGTTTTTT. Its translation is CASRHLDTGELFF.

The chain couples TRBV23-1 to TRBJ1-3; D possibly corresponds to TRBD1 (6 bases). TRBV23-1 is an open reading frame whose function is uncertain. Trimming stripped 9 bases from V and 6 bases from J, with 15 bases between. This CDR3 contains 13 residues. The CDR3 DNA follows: TGCGCCAGTGTAGAGGGACAAGAAAACACCATATATTTT. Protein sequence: CASVEGQENTIYF.

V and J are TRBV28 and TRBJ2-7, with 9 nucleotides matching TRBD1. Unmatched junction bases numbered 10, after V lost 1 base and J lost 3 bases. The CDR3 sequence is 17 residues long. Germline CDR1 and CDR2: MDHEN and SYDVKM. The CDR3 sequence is CASSLSVKDRGGYEQYF. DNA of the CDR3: TGTGCCAGCAGTTTATCGGTGAAGGACAGGGGTGGCTACGAGCAGTACTTC.